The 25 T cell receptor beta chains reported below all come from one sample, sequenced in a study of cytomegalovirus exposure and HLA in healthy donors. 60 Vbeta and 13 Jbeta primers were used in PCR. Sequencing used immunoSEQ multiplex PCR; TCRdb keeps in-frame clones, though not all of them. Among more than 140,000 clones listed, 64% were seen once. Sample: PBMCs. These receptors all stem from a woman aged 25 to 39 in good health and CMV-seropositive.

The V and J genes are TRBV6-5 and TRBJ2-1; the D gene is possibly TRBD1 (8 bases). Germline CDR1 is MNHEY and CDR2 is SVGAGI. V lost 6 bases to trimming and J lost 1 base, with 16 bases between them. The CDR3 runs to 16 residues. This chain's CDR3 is CASSYRGRVSYNEQFF. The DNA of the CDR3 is TGTGCCAGCAGCTACAGGGGGAGGGTGTCCTACAATGAGCAGTTCTTC.

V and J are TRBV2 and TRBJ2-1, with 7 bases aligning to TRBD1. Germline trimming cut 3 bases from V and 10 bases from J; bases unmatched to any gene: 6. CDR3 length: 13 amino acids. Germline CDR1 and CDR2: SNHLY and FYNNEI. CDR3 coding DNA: TGTGCCAGCAGTGAGGACGGGACAGAGGAGCAGTTCTTC. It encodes CASSEDGTEEQFF.

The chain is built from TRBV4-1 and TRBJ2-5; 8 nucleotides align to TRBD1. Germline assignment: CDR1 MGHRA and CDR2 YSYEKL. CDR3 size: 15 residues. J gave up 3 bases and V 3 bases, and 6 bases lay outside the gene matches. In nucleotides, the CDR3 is TGCGCCAGCAGCCATTACGACAGGGGAGAAGAGACCCAGTACTTC. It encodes CASSHYDRGEETQYF.

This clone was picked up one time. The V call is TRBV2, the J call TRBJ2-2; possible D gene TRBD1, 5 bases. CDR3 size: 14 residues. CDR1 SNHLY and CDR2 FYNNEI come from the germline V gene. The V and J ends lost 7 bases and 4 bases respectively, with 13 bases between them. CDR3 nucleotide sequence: TGTGCCAGCAAGTCGCAGGGCTTCACCGGGGAGCTGTTTTTT. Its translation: CASKSQGFTGELFF.

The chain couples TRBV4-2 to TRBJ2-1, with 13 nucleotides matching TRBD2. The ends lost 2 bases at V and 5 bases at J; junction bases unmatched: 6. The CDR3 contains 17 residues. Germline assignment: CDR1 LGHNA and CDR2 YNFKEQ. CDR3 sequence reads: CASSQTSGRAVNNEQFF. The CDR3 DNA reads TGTGCCAGCAGCCAAACTAGCGGGAGGGCGGTTAACAATGAGCAGTTCTTC.

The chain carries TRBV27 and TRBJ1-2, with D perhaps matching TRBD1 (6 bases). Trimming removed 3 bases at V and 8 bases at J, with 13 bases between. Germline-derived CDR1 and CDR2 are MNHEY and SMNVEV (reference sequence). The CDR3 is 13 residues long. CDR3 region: CASSFISGAGYTF. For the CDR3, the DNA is TGTGCCAGCAGTTTTATATCAGGGGCGGGCTACACCTTC.

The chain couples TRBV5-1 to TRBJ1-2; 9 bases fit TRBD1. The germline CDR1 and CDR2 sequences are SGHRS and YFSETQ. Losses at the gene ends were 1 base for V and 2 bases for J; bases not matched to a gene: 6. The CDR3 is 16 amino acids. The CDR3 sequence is CASSLWGGTGNYGYTF. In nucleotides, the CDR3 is TGCGCCAGCAGCTTGTGGGGGGGGACAGGGAACTATGGCTACACCTTC.

This chain's CDR3 is CASSIEGAQSPLHF. CDR3 nucleotide sequence: TGTGCCAGTAGTATCGAGGGGGCTCAGTCACCCCTCCACTTT. The rearrangement uses TRBV19 and TRBJ1-6; the match to TRBD1 covers 7 bases. V lost 3 bases, J lost 10 bases, and 6 bases stayed unmatched. Germline CDR1 LNHDA, CDR2 SQIVND (reference sequence). This CDR3 has 14 amino acids.

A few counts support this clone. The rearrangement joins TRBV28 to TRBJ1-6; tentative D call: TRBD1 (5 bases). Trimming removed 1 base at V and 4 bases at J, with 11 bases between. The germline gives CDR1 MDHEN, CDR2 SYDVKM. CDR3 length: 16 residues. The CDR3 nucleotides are TGTGCCAGCAGTTTATTCCGAGACAGTTATAATTCACCCCTCCACTTT. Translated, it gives CASSLFRDSYNSPLHF.

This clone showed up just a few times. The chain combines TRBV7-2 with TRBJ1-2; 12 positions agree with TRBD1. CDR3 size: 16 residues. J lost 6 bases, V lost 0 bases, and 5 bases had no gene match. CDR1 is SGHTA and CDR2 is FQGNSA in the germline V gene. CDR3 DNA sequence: TGTGCCAGCAGCTTAGCCGGGACAGGGGGCCTCAATGGCTACACCTTC. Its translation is CASSLAGTGGLNGYTF.

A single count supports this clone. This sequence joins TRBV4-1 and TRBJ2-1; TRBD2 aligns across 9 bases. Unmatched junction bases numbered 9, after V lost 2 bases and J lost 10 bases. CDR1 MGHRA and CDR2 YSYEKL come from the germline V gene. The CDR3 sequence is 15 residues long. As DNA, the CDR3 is TGCGCCAGCAGCCAATATCCGCTAGCGGGGTTCGAGCAGTTCTTC. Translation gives CASSQYPLAGFEQFF.

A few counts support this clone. This chain's CDR3 is CASSFGTMVTQYF. The CDR3 DNA reads as TGCGCCAGCAGCTTCGGAACTATGGTTACGCAGTATTTT. This sequence joins TRBV5-1 and TRBJ2-3; D call uncertain. This CDR3 is built from 13 residues. V was cut by 2 bases and J by 8 bases, with 12 bases left in between. In germline, CDR1 is SGHRS, CDR2 YFSETQ.

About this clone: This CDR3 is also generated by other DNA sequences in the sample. DNA for the CDR3: TGCGCCAGCAGCCAGGTCCAGGGGTCAAGATCCTACGAGCAGTACTTC. The encoded protein is CASSQVQGSRSYEQYF. The genes are TRBV4-1 and TRBJ2-7; D is possibly TRBD1 (6 bases). V was pared by 3 bases and J by 1 base, with 16 bases between. The CDR3 spans 16 residues. CDR1 and CDR2 from the germline V gene are MGHRA and YSYEKL.

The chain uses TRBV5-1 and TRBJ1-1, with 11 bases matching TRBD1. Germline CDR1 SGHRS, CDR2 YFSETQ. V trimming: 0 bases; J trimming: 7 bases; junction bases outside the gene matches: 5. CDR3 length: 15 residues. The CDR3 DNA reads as TGCGCCAGCAGCTTGGACGGACAGGGGGCGGATGAAGCTTTCTTT. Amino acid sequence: CASSLDGQGADEAFF.

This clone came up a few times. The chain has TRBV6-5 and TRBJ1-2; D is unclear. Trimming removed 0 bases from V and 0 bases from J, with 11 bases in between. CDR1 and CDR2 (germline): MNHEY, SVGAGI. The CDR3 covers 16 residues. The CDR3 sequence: CASSYSMAGTNYGYTF. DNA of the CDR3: TGTGCCAGCAGTTACTCGATGGCGGGGACTAACTATGGCTACACCTTC.

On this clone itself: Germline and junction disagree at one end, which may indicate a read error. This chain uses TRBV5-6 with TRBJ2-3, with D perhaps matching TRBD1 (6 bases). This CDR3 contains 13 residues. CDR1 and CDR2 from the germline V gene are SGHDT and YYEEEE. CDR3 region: CASSPIGGDAQYF. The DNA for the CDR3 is TGTGCCAGCAGTCCGATAGGGGGAGATGCGCAGTATTTT.

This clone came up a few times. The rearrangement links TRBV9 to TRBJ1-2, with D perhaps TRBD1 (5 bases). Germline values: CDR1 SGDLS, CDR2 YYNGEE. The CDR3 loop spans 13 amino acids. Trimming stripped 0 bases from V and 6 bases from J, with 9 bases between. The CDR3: CASSVEQENGYTF. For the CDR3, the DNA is TGTGCCAGCAGCGTAGAACAGGAGAATGGCTACACCTTC.

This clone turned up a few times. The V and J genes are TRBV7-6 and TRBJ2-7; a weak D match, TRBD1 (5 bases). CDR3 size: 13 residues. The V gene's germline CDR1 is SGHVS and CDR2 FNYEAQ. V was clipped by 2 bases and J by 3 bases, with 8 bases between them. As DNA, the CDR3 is TGTGCCAGCAGCTTAAGCCAGGGCTACGAGCAGTACTTC. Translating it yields CASSLSQGYEQYF.

CDR3 sequence (DNA): TGCGCCAGCAGCCAAGATCGTTGGGGACAGAACTATGGCTACACCTTC. Protein sequence: CASSQDRWGQNYGYTF. The rearrangement uses TRBV4-1 and TRBJ1-2, with 7 positions matching TRBD1. This CDR3 region has 16 residues. Germline CDR1 is MGHRA and CDR2 is YSYEKL. V shed 0 bases and J 2 bases; nucleotides not matched to a gene: 6.

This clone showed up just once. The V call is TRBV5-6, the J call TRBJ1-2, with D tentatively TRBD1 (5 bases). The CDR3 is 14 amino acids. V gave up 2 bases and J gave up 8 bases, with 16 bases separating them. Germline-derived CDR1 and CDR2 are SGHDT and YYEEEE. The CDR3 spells CASSFAGGRGGYTF. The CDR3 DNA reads TGTGCCAGCAGCTTTGCGGGGGGTCGTGGAGGCTACACCTTC.

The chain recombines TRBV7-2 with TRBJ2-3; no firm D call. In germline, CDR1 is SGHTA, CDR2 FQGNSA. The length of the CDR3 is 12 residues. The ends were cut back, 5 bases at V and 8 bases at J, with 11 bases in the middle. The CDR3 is CASSPAGGTQYF. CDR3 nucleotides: TGTGCCAGCAGCCCAGCAGGTGGTACGCAGTATTTT.

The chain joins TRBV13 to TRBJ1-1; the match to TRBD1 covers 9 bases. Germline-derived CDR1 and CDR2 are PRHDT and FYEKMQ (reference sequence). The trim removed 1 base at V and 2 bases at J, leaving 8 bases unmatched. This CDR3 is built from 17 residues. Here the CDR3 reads CASSLERWDRDNTEAFF. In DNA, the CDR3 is TGTGCCAGCAGCTTAGAAAGGTGGGACAGGGACAACACTGAAGCTTTCTTT.

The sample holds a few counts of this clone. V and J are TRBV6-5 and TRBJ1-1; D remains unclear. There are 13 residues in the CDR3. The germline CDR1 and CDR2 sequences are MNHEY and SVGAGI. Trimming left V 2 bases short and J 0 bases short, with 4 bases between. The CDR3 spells CASSYSMNTEAFF. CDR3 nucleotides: TGTGCCAGCAGTTACAGCATGAACACTGAAGCTTTCTTT.

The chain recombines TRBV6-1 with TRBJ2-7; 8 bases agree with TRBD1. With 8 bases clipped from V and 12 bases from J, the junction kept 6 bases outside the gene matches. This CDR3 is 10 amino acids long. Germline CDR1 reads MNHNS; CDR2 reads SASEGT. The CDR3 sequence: CASGRDRRYF. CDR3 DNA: TGTGCCAGCGGCCGGGACAGGAGGTACTTC.

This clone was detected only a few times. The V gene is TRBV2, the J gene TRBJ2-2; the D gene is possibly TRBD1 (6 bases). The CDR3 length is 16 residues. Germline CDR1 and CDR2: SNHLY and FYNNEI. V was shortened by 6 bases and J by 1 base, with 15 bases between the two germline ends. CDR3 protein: CASRVPGHLNTGELFF. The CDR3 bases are TGTGCCAGCAGGGTCCCGGGACACCTGAACACCGGGGAGCTGTTTTTT.